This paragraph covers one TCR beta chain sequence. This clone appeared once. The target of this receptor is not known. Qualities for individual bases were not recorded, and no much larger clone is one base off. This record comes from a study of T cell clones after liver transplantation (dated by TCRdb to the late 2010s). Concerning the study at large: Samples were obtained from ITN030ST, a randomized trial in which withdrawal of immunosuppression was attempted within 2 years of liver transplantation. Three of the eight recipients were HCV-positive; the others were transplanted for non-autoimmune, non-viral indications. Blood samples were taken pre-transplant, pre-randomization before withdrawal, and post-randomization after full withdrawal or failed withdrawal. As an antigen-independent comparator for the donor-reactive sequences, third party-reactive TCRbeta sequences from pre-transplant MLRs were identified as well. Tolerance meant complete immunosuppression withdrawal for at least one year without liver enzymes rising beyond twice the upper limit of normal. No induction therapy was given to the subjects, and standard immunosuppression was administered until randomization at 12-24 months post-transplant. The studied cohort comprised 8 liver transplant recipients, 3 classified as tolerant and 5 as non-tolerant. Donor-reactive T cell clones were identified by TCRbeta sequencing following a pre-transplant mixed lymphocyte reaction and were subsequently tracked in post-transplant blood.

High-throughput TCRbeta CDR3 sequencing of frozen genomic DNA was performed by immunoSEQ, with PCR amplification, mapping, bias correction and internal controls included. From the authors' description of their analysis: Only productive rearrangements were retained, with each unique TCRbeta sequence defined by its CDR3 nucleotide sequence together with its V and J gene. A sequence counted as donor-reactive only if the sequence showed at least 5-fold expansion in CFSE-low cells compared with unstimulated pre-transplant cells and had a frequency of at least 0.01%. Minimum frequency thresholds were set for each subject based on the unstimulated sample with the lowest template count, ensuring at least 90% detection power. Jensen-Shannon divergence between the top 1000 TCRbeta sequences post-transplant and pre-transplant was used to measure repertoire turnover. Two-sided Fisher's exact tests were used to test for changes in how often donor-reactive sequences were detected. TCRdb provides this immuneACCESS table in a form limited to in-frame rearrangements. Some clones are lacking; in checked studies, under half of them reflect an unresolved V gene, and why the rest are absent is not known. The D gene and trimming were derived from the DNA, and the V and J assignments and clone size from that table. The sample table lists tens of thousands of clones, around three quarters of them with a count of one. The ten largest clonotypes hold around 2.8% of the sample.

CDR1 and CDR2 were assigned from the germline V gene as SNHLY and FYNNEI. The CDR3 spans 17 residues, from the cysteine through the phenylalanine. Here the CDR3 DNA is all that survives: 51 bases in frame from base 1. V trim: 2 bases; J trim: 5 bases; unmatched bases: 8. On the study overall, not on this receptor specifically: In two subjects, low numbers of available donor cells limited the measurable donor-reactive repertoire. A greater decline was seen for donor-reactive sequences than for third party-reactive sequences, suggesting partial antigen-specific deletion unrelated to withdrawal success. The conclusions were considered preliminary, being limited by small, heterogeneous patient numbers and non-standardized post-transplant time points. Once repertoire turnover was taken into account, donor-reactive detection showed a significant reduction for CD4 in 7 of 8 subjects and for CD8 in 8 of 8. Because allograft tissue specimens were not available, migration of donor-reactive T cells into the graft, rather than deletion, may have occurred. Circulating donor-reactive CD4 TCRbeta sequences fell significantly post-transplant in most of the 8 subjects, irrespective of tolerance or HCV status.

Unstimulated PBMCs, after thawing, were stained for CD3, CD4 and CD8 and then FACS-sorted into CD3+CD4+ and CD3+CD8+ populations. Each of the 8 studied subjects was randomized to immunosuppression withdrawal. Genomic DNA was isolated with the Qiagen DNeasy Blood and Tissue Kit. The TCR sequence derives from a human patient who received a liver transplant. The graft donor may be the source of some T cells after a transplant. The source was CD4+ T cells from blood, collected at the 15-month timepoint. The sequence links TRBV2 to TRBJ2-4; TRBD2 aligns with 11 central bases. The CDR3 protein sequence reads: CASSEFEASGGQNIQYF. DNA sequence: TGTGCCAGCAGTGAATTTGAGGCTAGCGGGGGGCAAAACATTCAGTACTTC.